This T cell receptor (beta chain) was profiled in a study of immune characterization of retroperitoneal liposarcoma. Via MiXCR, TCRdb re-called the PCR reads, giving one row per CDR3 protein. The sample contains 10,000 to 12,000 distinct CDR3 sequences, 25% to 35% of which appear only once. The CDR3 is 16 residues long. Germline CDR1 is MNHEY and CDR2 is SVGEGT. This clonotype was counted a single time. One end of the junction is discordant with germline, which a read error may explain. The chain has TRBV6-2 or TRBV6-3 and TRBJ2-3, with D tentatively TRBD2 (5 bases). Sequences were obtained from tumor tissue. The receptor was derived from a male donor with retroperitoneal liposarcoma. CDR3 DNA sequence: TGTGTCAGCAGTAAAGTCGGCGGGTATAGCACAGATACGCAGTATTTT. Protein product: CVSSKVGGYSTDTQYF.